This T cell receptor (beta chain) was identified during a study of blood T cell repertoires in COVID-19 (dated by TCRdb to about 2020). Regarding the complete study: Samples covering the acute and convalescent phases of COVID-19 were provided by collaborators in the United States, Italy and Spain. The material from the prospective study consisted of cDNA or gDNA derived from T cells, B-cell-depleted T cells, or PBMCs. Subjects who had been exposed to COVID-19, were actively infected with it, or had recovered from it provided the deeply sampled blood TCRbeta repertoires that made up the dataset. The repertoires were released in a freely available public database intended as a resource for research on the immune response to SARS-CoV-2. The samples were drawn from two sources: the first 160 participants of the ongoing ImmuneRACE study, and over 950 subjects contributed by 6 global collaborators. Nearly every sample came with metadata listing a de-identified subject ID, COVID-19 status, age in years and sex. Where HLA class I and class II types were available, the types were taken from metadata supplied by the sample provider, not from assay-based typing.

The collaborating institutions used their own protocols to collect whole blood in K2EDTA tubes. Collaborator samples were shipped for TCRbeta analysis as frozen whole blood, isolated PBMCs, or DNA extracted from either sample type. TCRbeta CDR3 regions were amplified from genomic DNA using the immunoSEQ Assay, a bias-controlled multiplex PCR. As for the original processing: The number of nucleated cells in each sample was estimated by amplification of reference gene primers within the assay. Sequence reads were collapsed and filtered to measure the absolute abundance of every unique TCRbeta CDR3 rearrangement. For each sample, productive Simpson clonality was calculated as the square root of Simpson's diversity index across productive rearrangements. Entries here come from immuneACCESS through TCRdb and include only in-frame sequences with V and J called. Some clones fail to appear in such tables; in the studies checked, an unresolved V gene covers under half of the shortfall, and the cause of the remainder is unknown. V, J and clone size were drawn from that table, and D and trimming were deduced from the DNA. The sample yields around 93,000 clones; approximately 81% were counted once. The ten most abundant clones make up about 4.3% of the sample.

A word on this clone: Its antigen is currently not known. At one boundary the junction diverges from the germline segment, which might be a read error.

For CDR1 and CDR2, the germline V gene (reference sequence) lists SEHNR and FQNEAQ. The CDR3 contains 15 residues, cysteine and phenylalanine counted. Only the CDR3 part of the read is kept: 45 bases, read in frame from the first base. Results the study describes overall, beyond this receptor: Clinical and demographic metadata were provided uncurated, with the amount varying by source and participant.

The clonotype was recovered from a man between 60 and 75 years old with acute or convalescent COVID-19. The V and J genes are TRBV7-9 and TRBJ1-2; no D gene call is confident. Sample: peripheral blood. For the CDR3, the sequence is CASSLEHLLNYGYTF. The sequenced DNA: TGTGCCAGCAGTTTAGAGCACCTTTTGAACTATGGCTACACCTTC.